This TCR beta chain was captured in a study of T cell responses to AZD1222 COVID-19 vaccine. V lost 6 bases and J lost 1, with 14 bases in between. The CDR3 is 15 residues long. Germline assignment: CDR1 MNHNY and CDR2 SVGAGI (reference sequence). Details on this clone: As yet, its antigen is unknown.

General study results and limits: The peak T cell response came first, and repertoires were sampled only after it. White British people made up most donors, females outnumbered males, and clonal diversity was possibly underestimated. Vaccine-associated CD4 TCRs ranged over spike, dominating at 160-218 and 743-854. Spike-specific TCR breadth and depth both grew after two AZD1222 doses.

Sequencing was performed with immunoSEQ multiplex PCR; in TCRdb, only in-frame clones are kept and a portion is missing. Among approximately 110,000 clones listed, about 87% were seen once. This sequence originates from an adult who received the AZD1222 COVID-19 vaccine. This chain joins TRBV6-6 and TRBJ2-3; D not resolved. Sequences were derived from peripheral blood, sampled 28 days after the second AZD1222 dose. The DNA for the CDR3 is TGTGCCAGCAGAAGAAGTGCGTCGGGCACAGATACGCAGTATTTT. As protein: CASRRSASGTDTQYF.